This is a list of T cell receptor beta chains from one sample in a study of blood T cell repertoires in COVID-19. This table comes from immunoSEQ multiplex PCR, and its TCRdb copy is limited to in-frame clones, with some not included. The sample includes more than 250,000 clones, just under 90% of them seen just once. Specimen: peripheral blood. All receptors derive from a woman aged 50 to 65 with COVID-19, enrolled during active disease. The CDR3 runs from the conserved cysteine through the conserved F or W. Fields, in order: V gene, D gene, CDR3 length, clone size, J gene, CDR3 DNA, CDR3 protein. The D gene is left open where the match is weak. Size is stated for part of the rows, as once, few or many counts, or as a class when the clone is expanded.

v_gene: TRBV6-2/TRBV6-3
d_gene: NA
len: 12
abundance: NA
j_gene: TRBJ2-7
CDR3nt: TGTGCCAGCAGTTACTCCCTCTACGAGCAGTACTTC
CDR3aa: CASSYSLYEQYF

v_gene: TRBV24-1
d_gene: TRBD2
len: 17
abundance: NA
j_gene: TRBJ2-5
CDR3nt: TGTGCCACCAGTGATCCGGGACTAGCGGGACCTCGGGAGACCCAGTACTTC
CDR3aa: CATSDPGLAGPRETQYF

v_gene: TRBV5-4
d_gene: TRBD2
len: 16
abundance: NA
j_gene: TRBJ2-5
CDR3nt: TGTGCCAGCAGCTTGGGAGGGGACTACCTCCAAGAGACCCAGTACTTC
CDR3aa: CASSLGGDYLQETQYF

v_gene: TRBV3-1/TRBV3-2
d_gene: NA
len: 12
abundance: few
j_gene: TRBJ1-1
CDR3nt: TGTGCCAGCAAGGCGGGGGGCACTGAAGCTTTCTTT
CDR3aa: CASKAGGTEAFF

v_gene: TRBV2
d_gene: NA
len: 11
abundance: NA
j_gene: TRBJ1-5
CDR3nt: TGTGCCAGCGGGGGCTTGGAGCCCCAGCATTTT
CDR3aa: CASGGLEPQHF

v_gene: TRBV19
d_gene: NA
len: 15
abundance: NA
j_gene: TRBJ1-3
CDR3nt: TGTGCCAGTAGTAGGCCGGGATCTTCTGGAAACACCATATATTTT
CDR3aa: CASSRPGSSGNTIYF

v_gene: TRBV18
d_gene: NA
len: 15
abundance: once
j_gene: TRBJ2-3
CDR3nt: TGTGCCAGCTCATTCGACCGTCGGGGCACAGATACGCAGTATTTT
CDR3aa: CASSFDRRGTDTQYF

v_gene: TRBV24-1
d_gene: TRBD2
len: 16
abundance: NA
j_gene: TRBJ2-3
CDR3nt: TGTGCCACCAGTGATCAGACTAGCGGGAGCAAAGATACGCAGTATTTT
CDR3aa: CATSDQTSGSKDTQYF

v_gene: TRBV27
d_gene: NA
len: 14
abundance: few
j_gene: TRBJ1-1
CDR3nt: TGTGCCAGCAGGGACGGGGAAATGCGCACTGAAGCTTTCTTT
CDR3aa: CASRDGEMRTEAFF

v_gene: TRBV7-5
d_gene: NA
len: 17
abundance: NA
j_gene: TRBJ2-7
CDR3nt: TGTGTCGGGCTACTAGACCGGAGGAAAAGTGGGGACTACGAGCAGTACTTC
CDR3aa: CVGLLDRRKSGDYEQYF

v_gene: TRBV27
d_gene: NA
len: 15
abundance: NA
j_gene: TRBJ2-1
CDR3nt: TGTGCCAGACTACTAAACATCGTTCTGTACAATGAGCAGTTCTTC
CDR3aa: CARLLNIVLYNEQFF

v_gene: TRBV7-3
d_gene: NA
len: 15
abundance: NA
j_gene: TRBJ1-6
CDR3nt: TGTGCCAGCAGCTTCAAGCCAGGGGAGGGTTCACCCCTCCACTTT
CDR3aa: CASSFKPGEGSPLHF

v_gene: TRBV7-6
d_gene: TRBD1
len: 16
abundance: NA
j_gene: TRBJ2-3
CDR3nt: TGTGCCAGCAGTCGTCACAGGGGCCCCAGCACAGATACGCAGTATTTT
CDR3aa: CASSRHRGPSTDTQYF

v_gene: TRBV5-4
d_gene: NA
len: 13
abundance: NA
j_gene: TRBJ2-5
CDR3nt: TGTGCCAGCAGCTTGAAGGGAGGAGAGACCCAGTACTTC
CDR3aa: CASSLKGGETQYF

v_gene: TRBV9
d_gene: TRBD2
len: 15
abundance: NA
j_gene: TRBJ2-1
CDR3nt: TGTGCCAGCAGCGTAGCCCAGCGGGGGAACAATGAGCAGTTCTTC
CDR3aa: CASSVAQRGNNEQFF

v_gene: TRBV30
d_gene: NA
len: 15
abundance: NA
j_gene: TRBJ1-2
CDR3nt: TGTGCCTGGAGGCCCCGCCCCGGGACTAACTATGGCTACACCTTC
CDR3aa: CAWRPRPGTNYGYTF

v_gene: TRBV7-7
d_gene: TRBD1
len: 14
abundance: NA
j_gene: TRBJ2-7
CDR3nt: TGTGCCAGCAGCTCGGGACAGGGACTCTACGAGCAGTACTTC
CDR3aa: CASSSGQGLYEQYF

v_gene: TRBV30
d_gene: NA
len: 15
abundance: NA
j_gene: TRBJ2-2
CDR3nt: TGTGCCTGGAGTGGAAACAGGATAAACACCGGGGAGCTGTTTTTT
CDR3aa: CAWSGNRINTGELFF

v_gene: TRBV7-9
d_gene: TRBD2
len: 14
abundance: NA
j_gene: TRBJ2-1
CDR3nt: TGTGCCAGCAGCCGTAGCGGGAGTAGGAGTGAGCAGTTCTTC
CDR3aa: CASSRSGSRSEQFF

v_gene: TRBV19
d_gene: NA
len: 12
abundance: once
j_gene: TRBJ1-1
CDR3nt: TGTGCCAGTACTGCAGGGGACACTGAAGCTTTCTTT
CDR3aa: CASTAGDTEAFF

v_gene: TRBV7-9
d_gene: NA
len: 16
abundance: NA
j_gene: TRBJ1-2
CDR3nt: TGTGCCAGCAGCTTAGGGGCGGGGGAGAAATACTATGGCTACACCTTC
CDR3aa: CASSLGAGEKYYGYTF

v_gene: TRBV10-3
d_gene: TRBD2
len: 12
abundance: NA
j_gene: TRBJ2-7
CDR3nt: TGTGCCATCAGGAGCGGGAGTTACGAGCAGTACTTC
CDR3aa: CAIRSGSYEQYF

v_gene: TRBV5-6
d_gene: NA
len: 15
abundance: NA
j_gene: TRBJ2-2
CDR3nt: TGTGCCAGCAGCTTGAGGCAGGTGAACACCGGGGAGCTGTTTTTT
CDR3aa: CASSLRQVNTGELFF